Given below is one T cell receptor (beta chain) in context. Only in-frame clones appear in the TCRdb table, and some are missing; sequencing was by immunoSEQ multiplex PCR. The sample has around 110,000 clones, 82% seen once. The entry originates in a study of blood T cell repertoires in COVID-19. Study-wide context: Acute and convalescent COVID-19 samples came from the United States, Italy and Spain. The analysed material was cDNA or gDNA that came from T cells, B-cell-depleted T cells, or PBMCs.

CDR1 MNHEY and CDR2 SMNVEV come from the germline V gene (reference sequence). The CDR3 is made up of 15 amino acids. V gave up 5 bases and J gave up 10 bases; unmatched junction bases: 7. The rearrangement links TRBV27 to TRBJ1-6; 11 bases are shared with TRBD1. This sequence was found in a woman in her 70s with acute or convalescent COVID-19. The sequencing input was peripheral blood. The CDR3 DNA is TGTGCCAGCAGTCCCGGACAGGGGGCTGGGTCACCCCTCCACTTT. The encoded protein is CASSPGQGAGSPLHF.